The sequence of this T cell receptor (beta chain) was determined in a study of Ad26.COV2.S vaccination and SARS-CoV-2 variants. Study conclusions and caveats: Spike-specific CD8+ and CD4+ T cell responses reportedly showed substantial breadth after vaccination.

Assay used: immunoSEQ multiplex PCR; TCRdb lists only in-frame clones, some missing. The sample lists about 280,000 clones, around 87% occurring once. The CDR3 covers 14 residues. V dropped 6 bases and J dropped 2 bases, with 13 bases sitting between them. The germline V gene encodes CDR1 LNHDA and CDR2 SQIVND (reference sequence). About this clone: What it binds is unknown.

Stated treatment: about 20 received Ad26.COV2.S at low or high dose, single or two shots; 5 received placebo; per-sample allocation not given. Vaccine and placebo recipients were sampled on day 63 after the first injection. The sample was peripheral blood, taken in a trial of Ad26.COV2.S vaccine versus placebo. This TCR derives from a person between 18 and 59 years old who received the Ad26.COV2.S COVID-19 vaccine or a placebo. The V and J genes are TRBV19 and TRBJ1-1, with no clear D. The CDR3 region is CASRDGRRNTEAFF. In nucleotides, the CDR3 is TGTGCCAGTAGGGATGGCAGACGAAACACTGAAGCTTTCTTT.